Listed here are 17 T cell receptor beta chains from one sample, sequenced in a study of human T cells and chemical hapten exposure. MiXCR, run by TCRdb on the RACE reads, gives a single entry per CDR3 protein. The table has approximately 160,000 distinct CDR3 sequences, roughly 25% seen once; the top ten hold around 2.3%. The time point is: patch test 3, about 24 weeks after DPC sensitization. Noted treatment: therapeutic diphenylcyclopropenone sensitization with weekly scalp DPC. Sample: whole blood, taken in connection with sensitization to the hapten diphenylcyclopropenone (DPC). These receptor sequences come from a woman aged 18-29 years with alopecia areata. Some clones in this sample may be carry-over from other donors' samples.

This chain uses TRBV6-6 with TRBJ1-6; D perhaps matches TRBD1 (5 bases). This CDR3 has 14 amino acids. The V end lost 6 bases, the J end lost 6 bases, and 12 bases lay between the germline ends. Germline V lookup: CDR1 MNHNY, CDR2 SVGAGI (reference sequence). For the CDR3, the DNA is TGTGCCAGCAGCAAGACAGACCCTAATTCACCCCTCCACTTT. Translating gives CASSKTDPNSPLHF.

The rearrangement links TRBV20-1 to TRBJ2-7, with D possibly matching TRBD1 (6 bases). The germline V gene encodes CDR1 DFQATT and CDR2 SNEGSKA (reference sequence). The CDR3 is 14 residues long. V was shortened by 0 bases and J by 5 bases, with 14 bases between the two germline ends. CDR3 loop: CSARDQQGVHEQYF. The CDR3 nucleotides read TGCAGTGCTAGAGATCAACAGGGAGTCCACGAGCAGTACTTC.

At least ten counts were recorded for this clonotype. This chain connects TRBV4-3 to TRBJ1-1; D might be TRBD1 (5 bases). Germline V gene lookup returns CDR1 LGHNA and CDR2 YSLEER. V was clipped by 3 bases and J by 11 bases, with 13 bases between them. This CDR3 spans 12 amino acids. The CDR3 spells CASSHAGTAAFF. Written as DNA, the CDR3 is TGCGCCAGCAGCCACGCCGGGACCGCGGCTTTCTTT.

In nucleotides, the CDR3 is TGTGCCAGCAGCCTTCATGGGAACACTGAAGCTTTCTTT. It encodes CASSLHGNTEAFF. The chain couples TRBV7-2 to TRBJ1-1; D ambiguous. The V end lost 5 bases, the J end lost 1 base, and 8 bases lay between the germline ends. CDR1 and CDR2 (germline): SGHTA, FQGNSA. The CDR3 loop spans 13 amino acids. Full variable domain (outside the CDR3, taken from reference TRBV7-2 and TRBJ1-1): GAGVSQSPSNKVTEKGKDVELRCDPISGHTALYWYRQSLGQGLEFLIYFQGNSAPDKSGLPSDRFSAERTGGSVSTLTIQRTQQEDSAVYLCASSLHGNTEAFFGQGTRLTVV.

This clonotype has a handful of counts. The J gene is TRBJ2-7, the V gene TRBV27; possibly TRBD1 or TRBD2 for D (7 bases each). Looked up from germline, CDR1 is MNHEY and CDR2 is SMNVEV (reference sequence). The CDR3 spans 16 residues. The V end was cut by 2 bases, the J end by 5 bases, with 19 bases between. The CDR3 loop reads CASSLAVTGRVHEQYF. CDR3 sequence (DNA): TGTGCCAGCAGTTTAGCTGTGACAGGGAGGGTCCACGAGCAGTACTTC.

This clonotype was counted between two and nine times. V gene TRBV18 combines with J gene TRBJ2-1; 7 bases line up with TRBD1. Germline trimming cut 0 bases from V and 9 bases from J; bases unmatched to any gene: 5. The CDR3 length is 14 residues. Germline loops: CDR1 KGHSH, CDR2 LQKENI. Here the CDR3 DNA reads TGTGCCAGCTCACCACCCAATAGGGGGCGTGAGCAGTTCTTC. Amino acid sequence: CASSPPNRGREQFF.

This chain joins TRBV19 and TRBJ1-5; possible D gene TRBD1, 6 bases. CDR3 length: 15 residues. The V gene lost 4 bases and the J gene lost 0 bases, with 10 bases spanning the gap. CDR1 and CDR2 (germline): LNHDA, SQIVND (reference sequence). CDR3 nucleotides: TGTGCCAGTAGTACGACAGGAGATAGCAATCAGCCCCAGCATTTT. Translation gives CASSTTGDSNQPQHF.

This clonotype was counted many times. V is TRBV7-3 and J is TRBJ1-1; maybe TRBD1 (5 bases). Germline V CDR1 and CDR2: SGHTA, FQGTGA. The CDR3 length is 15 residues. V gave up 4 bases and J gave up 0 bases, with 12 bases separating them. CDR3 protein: CASSSGGILNTEAFF. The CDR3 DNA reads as TGTGCCAGCAGCTCCGGGGGGATTTTGAACACTGAAGCTTTCTTT.

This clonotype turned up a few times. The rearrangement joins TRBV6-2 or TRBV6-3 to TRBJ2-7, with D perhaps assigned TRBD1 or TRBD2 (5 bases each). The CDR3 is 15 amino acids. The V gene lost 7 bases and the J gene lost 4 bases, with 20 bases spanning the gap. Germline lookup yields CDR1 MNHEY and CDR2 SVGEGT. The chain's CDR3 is CASNPVQGTLYEQYF. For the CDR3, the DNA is TGTGCCAGCAATCCCGTCCAAGGGACGCTTTACGAGCAGTACTTC.

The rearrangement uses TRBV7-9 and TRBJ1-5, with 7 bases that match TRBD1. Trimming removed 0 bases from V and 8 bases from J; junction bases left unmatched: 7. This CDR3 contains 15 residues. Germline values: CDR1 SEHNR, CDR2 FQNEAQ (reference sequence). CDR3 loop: CASSLAQGELEPQHF. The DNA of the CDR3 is TGTGCCAGCAGCTTAGCCCAGGGGGAGCTTGAGCCCCAGCATTTT.

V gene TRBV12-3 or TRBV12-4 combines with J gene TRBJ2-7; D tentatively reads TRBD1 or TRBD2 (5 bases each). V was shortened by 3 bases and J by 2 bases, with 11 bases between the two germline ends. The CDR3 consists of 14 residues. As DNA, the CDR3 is TGTGCCAGCAGTTTGTCCCGGGGCACCTACGAGCAGTACTTC. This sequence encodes CASSLSRGTYEQYF.

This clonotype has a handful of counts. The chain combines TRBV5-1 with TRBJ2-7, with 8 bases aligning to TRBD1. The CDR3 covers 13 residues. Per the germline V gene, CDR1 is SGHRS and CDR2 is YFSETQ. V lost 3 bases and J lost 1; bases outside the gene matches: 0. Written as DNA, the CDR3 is TGCGCCAGCAGCTGGGACAGGTCCTACGAGCAGTACTTC. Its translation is CASSWDRSYEQYF.

CDR3 bases: TGTGCCAGAAGAGGACTAGCGGGGGCTCTCACCGGGGAGCTGTTTTTT. Its protein product is CARRGLAGALTGELFF. The V gene is TRBV2, the J gene TRBJ2-2; 13 bases align to TRBD2. The V gene's germline CDR1 is SNHLY and CDR2 FYNNEI. CDR3 length: 16 amino acids. Trimming took 9 bases from V and 4 from J; bases not matched to a gene: 8.

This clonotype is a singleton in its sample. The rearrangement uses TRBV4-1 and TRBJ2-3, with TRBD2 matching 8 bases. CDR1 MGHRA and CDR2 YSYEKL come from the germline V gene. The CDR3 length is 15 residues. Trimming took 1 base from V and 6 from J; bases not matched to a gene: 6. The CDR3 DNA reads TGCGCCAGCAGCCAAGTCGGGAGGGCCAGGGATACGCAGTATTTT. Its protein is CASSQVGRARDTQYF.

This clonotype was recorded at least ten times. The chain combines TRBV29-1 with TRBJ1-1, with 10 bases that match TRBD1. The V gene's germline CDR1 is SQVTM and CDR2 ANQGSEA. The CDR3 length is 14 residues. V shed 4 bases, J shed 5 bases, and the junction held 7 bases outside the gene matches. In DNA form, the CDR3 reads TGCAGCGTTGCCCCGACAGGGGGCTTGACTGAAGCTTTCTTT. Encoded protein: CSVAPTGGLTEAFF.

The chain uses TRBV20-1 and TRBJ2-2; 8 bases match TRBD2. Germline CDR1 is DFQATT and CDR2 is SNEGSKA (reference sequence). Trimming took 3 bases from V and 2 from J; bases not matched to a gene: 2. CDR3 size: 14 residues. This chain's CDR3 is CSASLAGNTGELFF. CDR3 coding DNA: TGCAGTGCTAGTCTAGCGGGCAACACCGGGGAGCTGTTTTTT.

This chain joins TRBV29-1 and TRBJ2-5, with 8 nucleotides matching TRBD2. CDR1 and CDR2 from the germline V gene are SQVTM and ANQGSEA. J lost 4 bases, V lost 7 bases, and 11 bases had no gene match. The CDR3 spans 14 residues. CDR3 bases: TGCAGCGGTAGACTAGCGAGAGCCCCAGAGACCCAGTACTTC. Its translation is CSGRLARAPETQYF.